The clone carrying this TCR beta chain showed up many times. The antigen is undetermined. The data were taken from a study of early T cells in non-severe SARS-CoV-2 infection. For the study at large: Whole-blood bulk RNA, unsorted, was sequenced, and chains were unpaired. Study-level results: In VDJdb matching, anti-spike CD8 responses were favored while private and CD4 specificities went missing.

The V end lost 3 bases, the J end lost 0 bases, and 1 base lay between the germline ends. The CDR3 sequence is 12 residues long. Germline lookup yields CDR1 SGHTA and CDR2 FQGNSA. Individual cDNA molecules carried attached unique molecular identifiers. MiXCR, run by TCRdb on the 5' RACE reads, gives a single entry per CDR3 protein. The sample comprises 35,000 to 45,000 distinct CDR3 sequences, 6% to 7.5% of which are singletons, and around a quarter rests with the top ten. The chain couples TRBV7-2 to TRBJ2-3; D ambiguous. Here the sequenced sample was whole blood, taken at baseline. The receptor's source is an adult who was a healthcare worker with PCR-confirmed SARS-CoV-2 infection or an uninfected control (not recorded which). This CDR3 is CASSFSTDTQYF. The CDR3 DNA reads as TGTGCCAGCAGCTTTAGCACAGATACGCAGTATTTT.